This T cell receptor beta chain was obtained from a study of blood T cell repertoires in COVID-19. Study in general: The study drew acute and convalescent COVID-19 samples from the United States, Italy and Spain. The cDNA or gDNA used as material had been derived from T cells, B-cell-depleted T cells, or PBMCs.

This CDR3 has 14 amino acids. V lost 0 bases, J lost 4 bases, and 9 bases lay in between. Germline CDR1 is LGHNA and CDR2 is YSLEER. Authors' data handling: The assay estimated nucleated cells by amplifying reference gene primers. Only in-frame clones appear in the TCRdb table, and some are missing; sequencing was by immunoSEQ multiplex PCR. The DNA gave D and trimming, while V, J and clone size come from that table. The sample lists 88,000 or so clones, around 86% occurring once. The source is a man aged 55-75 years with acute or convalescent COVID-19. Sequenced sample: peripheral blood. The rearrangement links TRBV4-3 to TRBJ1-2; weak D call: TRBD1 (6 bases). CDR3 in DNA: TGCGCCAGCAGCCAAGAGCGGGGGCTCTATGGCTACACCTTC. Translation gives CASSQERGLYGYTF.